Below, 17 T cell receptor beta chains from the same sample are listed, as sequenced in a study of glioma-infiltrating T cells. Using RNA template, CDR3s of TCR alpha and beta were amplified with iRepertoire arm-PCR. TCRdb analysed the multiplex PCR reads with MiXCR anew, one entry per CDR3 protein. Of about 180,000 distinct CDR3 sequences in the sample, about 40% are singletons; the top ten hold about 5.2%. Sample: glioma tissue, nonneoplastic brain tissue, or PBMCs (not recorded which). The receptor source for this set is a human donor with low-grade glioma or glioblastoma, undergoing nonglioma brain surgery, or in good health (not recorded which).

This clonotype was found a few times. The germline gene is not matched at one end of the junction; a read error may be the cause. The chain has TRBV28 and TRBJ2-7; TRBD2 agrees at 7 bases. The CDR3 totals 16 residues. The germline V gene encodes CDR1 MDHEN and CDR2 SYDVKM. This chain's CDR3 is CARSSLGGGPPYEQYF. The CDR3 region has the DNA TGTGCCAGGAGTTCACTGGGCGGGGGTCCCCCCTACGAGCAGTACTTC.

The table lists this clonotype with many counts. The V call is TRBV19, the J call TRBJ2-1, with TRBD1 identical over 10 bases. The ends lost 5 bases at V and 10 bases at J; junction bases unmatched: 5. The CDR3 covers 13 residues. The V gene's germline CDR1 is LNHDA and CDR2 SQIVND (reference sequence). CDR3 region: CASSPDRGDEQFF. The CDR3 nucleotides read TGTGCCAGTAGTCCGGACAGGGGGGACGAGCAGTTCTTC.

This chain joins TRBV28 and TRBJ1-5; D may be TRBD1 (5 bases). CDR3 size: 15 residues. CDR1 and CDR2 from the germline V gene are MDHEN and SYDVKM. The CDR3 reads CVSSLYRDSNQPQHF. In nucleotides, the CDR3 is TGTGTTAGCAGTTTATATCGGGACAGCAATCAGCCCCAGCATTTT. Using reference TRBV28 and TRBJ1-5 for the parts outside the CDR3, the full variable domain is DVKVTQSSRYLVKRTGEKVFLECVQDMDHENMFWYRQDPGLGLRLIYFSYDVKMKEKGDIPEGYSVSREKKERFSLILESASTNQTSMYLCVSSLYRDSNQPQHFGDGTRLSIL.

Comment on this clonotype: A much larger clonotype is one base distant, so this may be a read error. The chain recombines TRBV24-1 with TRBJ2-1; unclear D gene. Germline V lookup: CDR1 KGHDR, CDR2 SFDVKD. V lost 3 bases, J lost 0 bases, and 11 bases lay in between. The CDR3 has 16 residues. The CDR3 spells CATSDHSPSSYNEQFF. The CDR3 DNA is TGTGCCACCAGTGATCACTCCCCGAGCTCCTACAATGAGCAGTTCTTC.

This clonotype was detected many times. The chain has TRBV27 and TRBJ2-7; 7 bases agree with TRBD1. The CDR3 loop spans 15 amino acids. The germline gives CDR1 MNHEY, CDR2 SMNVEV (reference sequence). V lost 0 bases and J lost 2; bases outside the gene matches: 4. DNA for the CDR3: TGTGCCAGCAGTTTATCCTGGGACAGTGCCTACGAGCAGTACTTC. Translating it yields CASSLSWDSAYEQYF.

This clonotype was seen many times. This chain uses TRBV9 with TRBJ2-1; D is undetermined. Germline values: CDR1 SGDLS, CDR2 YYNGEE. V lost 4 bases to trimming and J lost 0 bases, with 11 bases between them. This CDR3 region has 15 residues. CDR3 coding DNA: TGTGCCAGCAGCTCCGGCGGTAGCTCCTACAATGAGCAGTTCTTC. Translating it yields CASSSGGSSYNEQFF.

The rearrangement links TRBV5-1 to TRBJ2-3; the D is unclear. The germline V gene encodes CDR1 SGHRS and CDR2 YFSETQ. The CDR3 runs 14 residues. Trimming cost V 4 bases and J 2 bases, with 11 bases left between them. The CDR3 loop is CASSEQRTTDTQYF. The CDR3 nucleotides read TGCGCCAGCAGCGAACAGCGTACCACAGATACGCAGTATTTT.

As concerns this clonotype: Relative to the germline gene, one junction end is altered; a read error may explain this. The J gene is TRBJ1-5, the V gene TRBV27; no firm D call. This CDR3 is built from 16 residues. The germline gives CDR1 MNHEY, CDR2 SMNVEV (reference sequence). Here the CDR3 reads CACSPRTGVSNQPQHF. CDR3 coding DNA: TGTGCCTGCAGTCCAAGGACTGGTGTTAGCAATCAGCCCCAGCATTTT.

This clonotype has at least ten counts. The CDR3 is CASSQGIAGSGTDTQYF. Here the CDR3 DNA reads TGTGCCAGCAGCCAAGGAATAGCGGGAAGTGGCACAGATACGCAGTATTTT. The chain recombines TRBV4-2 with TRBJ2-3; 8 bases fit TRBD2. Germline V gene sequence: CDR1 LGHNA, CDR2 YNFKEQ. The junction had 7 bases not matched to a gene; V was cut back by 1 base and J by 1 base. This CDR3 is 17 amino acids long.

This clonotype was observed many times. The chain couples TRBV2 to TRBJ1-2; 8 nucleotides agree with TRBD1. After removal of 6 bases from V and 5 bases from J, the junction contained 14 bases not matched to a gene. CDR3 length equals 16 residues. Per germline, CDR1 SNHLY and CDR2 FYNNEI. CDR3 in amino acids: CASRRLLTDRGYGYTF. The CDR3 DNA is TGTGCCAGCAGGAGGCTCCTTACTGACAGGGGATATGGCTACACCTTC. Full variable domain (rest looked up from reference TRBV2 and TRBJ1-2): EPEVTQTPSHQVTQMGQEVILRCVPISNHLYFYWYRQILGQKVEFLVSFYNNEISEKSEIFDDQFSVERPDGSNFTLKIRSTKLEDSAMYFCASRRLLTDRGYGYTFGSGTRLTVV.

The genes are TRBV2 and TRBJ2-6; D is perhaps TRBD1 (5 bases). V was clipped by 5 bases and J by 3 bases, with 11 bases between them. This CDR3 comprises 15 residues. CDR1 and CDR2 (germline): SNHLY, FYNNEI. This CDR3 reads CASSSQGSGANVLTF. In DNA, the CDR3 is TGTGCCAGCAGTAGTCAGGGTAGTGGGGCCAACGTCCTGACTTTC.

As to this clonotype: Just one base apart from a much larger clone, this may be a read error. The chain joins TRBV15 to TRBJ2-7; D remains unclear. The CDR3 length is 15 residues. Per germline, CDR1 LNHNV and CDR2 YYDKDF (reference sequence). Trimming took 0 bases from V and 2 from J, leaving 11 bases between them. Written as DNA, the CDR3 is TGTGCCACCAGCAGAGATCCTGCATCCCCCTACGAGCAGTACTTC. Residues: CATSRDPASPYEQYF. Filled out from reference TRBV15 and TRBJ2-7, the complete variable domain reads DAMVIQNPRYQVTQFGKPVTLSCSQTLNHNVMYWYQQKSSQAPKLLFHYYDKDFNNEADTPDNFQSRRPNTSFCFLDIRSPGLGDTAMYLCATSRDPASPYEQYFGPGTRLTVT.

Note on this clonotype: A read error may be the cause here, since a much bigger clone is one base away. The chain joins TRBV6-2 or TRBV6-3 to TRBJ2-7, with 7 bases fitting TRBD2. This CDR3 has 14 amino acids. Germline CDR1 and CDR2: MNHEY and SVGEGT. The DNA of the CDR3 is TGTGCCAGCAGTTTAGCGGGCCTTACCTACGAGCAGCACTTC. It is translated as CASSLAGLTYEQHF.

V gene TRBV19 combines with J gene TRBJ2-3; possible D gene TRBD1, 6 bases. The CDR3 is made up of 18 amino acids. V was pared by 1 base and J by 4 bases, with 21 bases between. Per germline, CDR1 LNHDA and CDR2 SQIVND (reference sequence). The DNA for the CDR3 is TGTGCCAGTAGTATAGTAAGGACAGCAAGAGCACCAGCAGATACGCAGTATTTT. Its translation: CASSIVRTARAPADTQYF. The full variable domain, completed using reference TRBV19 and TRBJ2-3, is DGGITQSPKYLFRKEGQNVTLSCEQNLNHDAMYWYRQDPGQGLRLIYYSQIVNDFQKGDIAEGYSVSREKKESFPLTVTSAQKNPTAFYLCASSIVRTARAPADTQYFGPGTRLTVL.

This clonotype came up once. The chain links TRBV29-1 to TRBJ2-7; D remains unclear. This CDR3 is built from 14 residues. V lost 4 bases to trimming and J lost 3 bases, with 16 bases between them. Per germline, CDR1 SQVTM and CDR2 ANQGSEA. CDR3 in DNA: TGCAGCGTTGGTTTCAACGGAAACAACTACGAGCAGTACTTC. Translated: CSVGFNGNNYEQYF.

Comments on this clonotype: A clone one base away is much larger, so this may be a read error. This likely comes from a read error, as the CDR3 has no conserved phenylalanine or tryptophan at its end. Here the CDR3 reads CASSQALGLTDTQYY. The DNA of the CDR3 is TGTGCCAGCAGCCAAGCTCTAGGACTTACAGATACGCAGTATTAT. This rearrangement joins TRBV14 to TRBJ2-3, with D perhaps matching TRBD2 (5 bases). The germline V gene encodes CDR1 SGHDN and CDR2 FVKESK. The CDR3 runs to 15 residues. Trimming took off 1 base at V and 3 bases at J, with 11 bases between the two ends.

This clonotype occurred once. A read error is possible here, since a much larger clone lies one base away. The chain has TRBV4-1 and TRBJ2-1; D not resolved. Germline assignment: CDR1 MGHRA and CDR2 YSYEKL. The CDR3 totals 15 residues. V lost 4 bases and J 6 bases, leaving 16 bases between the germline ends. CDR3 residues: CASSLGVIAPNEQFF. CDR3 bases: TGCGCCAGCAGCCTTGGGGTGATAGCCCCCAATGAGCAGTTCTTC.